This is a list of T cell receptor beta chains from one sample in a study of T cells after yellow fever vaccination. TCRdb recomputed calls from the 5' RACE reads with MiXCR, one row per CDR3 protein. The repertoire holds 350,000 to 550,000 distinct CDR3 sequences, with under 20% as singletons. The material sequenced was PBMCs, taken before the yellow fever booster vaccination. These receptors were taken from a man between 18 and 29 years old who received the YFV17D yellow fever vaccine. Each CDR3 is given with its conserved first and last residue. A D gene is named only where the DNA matches it firmly. Size values are once, few and many counts, or a class for expanded clones, and some rows have none.

J,D,V,size,DNA,CDR3
TRBJ2-5,-,TRBV7-9,few,TGTGCCAGCAGCCAGAGGGAGCAGGCGGAGACCCAGTACTTC,CASSQREQAETQYF
TRBJ1-5,-,TRBV4-3,many,TGCGCCAGCAGCCTGGGGGAGAATCAGCCCCAGCATTTT,CASSLGENQPQHF
TRBJ1-1,-,TRBV5-1,-,TGCGCCAGCAGCCCCGGGATGGGGTTTGAAGCTTTCTTT,CASSPGMGFEAFF
TRBJ2-1,-,TRBV7-9,-,TGTGCCAGCAGCTTAGTGGCCCGGCTCTACAATGAGCAGTTCTTC,CASSLVARLYNEQFF
TRBJ2-3,-,TRBV15,-,TGTGCCACCAGCAGAATATACACAGATACGCAGTATTTT,CATSRIYTDTQYF
TRBJ2-6,-,TRBV6-6,few,TGTGCCAGCAGGGTGACAGGTCCCTTGCATACTGGGGCCAACGTCCTGACTTTC,CASRVTGPLHTGANVLTF
TRBJ1-5,TRBD1,TRBV7-9,many,TGTGCCAGCAGCTTGGGACAGGGCACGCAGCCCCAGCATTTT,CASSLGQGTQPQHF
TRBJ2-5,TRBD2,TRBV5-6,few,TGTGCCAGCAGCTCTTACGGGCAGGGAGGGAACCAAGAGACCCAGTACTTC,CASSSYGQGGNQETQYF
TRBJ2-3,-,TRBV7-3,many,TGTGCCAGCAGCTCTAATGGAGGCACAGATACGCAGTATTTT,CASSSNGGTDTQYF
TRBJ1-5,-,TRBV6-1,-,TGTGCCAGCAGGGGGGGGACATCCAGCAATCAGCCCCAGCATTTT,CASRGGTSSNQPQHF
TRBJ2-1,TRBD1,TRBV7-3,many,TGTGCCAGCAGCCCAGGGGGAACTGAGCAGTTCTTC,CASSPGGTEQFF
TRBJ1-6,-,TRBV10-3,few,TGTGCCATCCGGAGGGGGGAGGGGATATGGTCACCCCTCCACTTT,CAIRRGEGIWSPLHF
TRBJ2-7,-,TRBV7-9,-,TGTGCCAGCAGCTTCGACAGGTATCCCTACGAGCAGTACTTC,CASSFDRYPYEQYF
TRBJ1-1,-,TRBV20-1,-,TGCAGTGCTAGAGATCCCAGAGGCACTGAAGCTTTCTTT,CSARDPRGTEAFF
TRBJ1-2,-,TRBV28,few,TGTGCCAGCAGTCGGGACCCCAACACTGGCTACACCTTC,CASSRDPNTGYTF
TRBJ1-4,TRBD1,TRBV7-9,few,TGTGCCAGCAGCCCAACCAACAGGGGAACTAATGAAAAACTGTTTTTT,CASSPTNRGTNEKLFF
TRBJ1-1,-,TRBV5-1,few,TGCGCCAGCAGCCTCGACTACACTGAAGCTTTCTTT,CASSLDYTEAFF
TRBJ2-5,TRBD1,TRBV2,-,TGTGCCAGCAGCGCGGACAGGGGGCGATCGTCTTTC,CASSADRGRSSF
TRBJ2-7,TRBD2,TRBV27,few,TGTGCCAGCAGAAATATCGGGGGGGCTTCCTACGAGCAGTACTTC,CASRNIGGASYEQYF
TRBJ2-3,-,TRBV24-1,few,TGTGCCACCAGTGACGCGAGCGGACCCGCGGATACGCAGTATTTT,CATSDASGPADTQYF
TRBJ1-1,-,TRBV11-1,few,TGTGCCAGCAGCAAGCGGACCGCGGGGTCCTCGCCCGTTGAAGCTTTCTTT,CASSKRTAGSSPVEAFF
TRBJ2-4,-,TRBV20-1,few,TGCAGTGCTAGAGACGGAACGGAGGGAAACATTCAGTACTTC,CSARDGTEGNIQYF
TRBJ2-5,-,TRBV5-1,-,TGCGCCAGCAGCCCGCACTTCCAAGAGACCCAGTACTTC,CASSPHFQETQYF
TRBJ1-6,TRBD1,TRBV20-1,-,TGCAGTGTCTCGACAGGGGGCGGTTCACCCCTCCACTTT,CSVSTGGGSPLHF
TRBJ2-1,-,TRBV29-1,many,TGCAGCGTTGAGTCGAGGGGTGAGCAGTTCTTC,CSVESRGEQFF
TRBJ2-5,-,TRBV10-3,few,TGTGCCATCAGGAGGGGGGCCGGGGAGACCCAGTACTTC,CAIRRGAGETQYF
TRBJ2-3,-,TRBV7-3,-,TGTGCCAGCAGCCTGGCTCTCTTGGGACCCGGGCGAGTGGATACGCAGTATTTT,CASSLALLGPGRVDTQYF
TRBJ1-2,TRBD1,TRBV7-2,many,TGTGCCAGCAGCCCCGGGACAGATGGGGGCGGCTACACCTTC,CASSPGTDGGGYTF
TRBJ2-5,TRBD2,TRBV24-1,few,TGTGCCACCAGTGACTCGGGACTAGCAAAGACCCAGTACTTC,CATSDSGLAKTQYF
TRBJ2-1,TRBD2,TRBV20-1,few,TGCAGTGCCCTCACTAGCGGGGGGGTTTACAATGAGCAGTTCTTC,CSALTSGGVYNEQFF
TRBJ2-5,TRBD1,TRBV7-4,few,TGTGCCAGCAACCGACAGGGGCCCCCAGAGACCCAGTACTTC,CASNRQGPPETQYF
TRBJ2-5,-,TRBV5-1,few,TGCGCCAGCACCTCGGAGGGGGCAGGGGGACAAGAGACCCAGTACTTC,CASTSEGAGGQETQYF
TRBJ1-5,-,TRBV12-3/TRBV12-4,many,TGTGCCAGCAGTTTGGTGGGTAGGAGCAATCAGCCCCAGCATTTT,CASSLVGRSNQPQHF
TRBJ1-1,-,TRBV6-1,few,TGTGCCAGCAGTGAAGGTGGGGCAGGGCGCACTGAAGCTTTCTTT,CASSEGGAGRTEAFF
TRBJ2-1,-,TRBV6-6,-,TGTGCCAGCAGACCCTTGGGCAGGCCTAGCTCCTACAATGAGCAGTTCTTC,CASRPLGRPSSYNEQFF
TRBJ1-4,TRBD1,TRBV12-3/TRBV12-4,many,TGTGCCAGCAGTCCCCAGGGGGCAACTAATGAAAAACTGTTTTTT,CASSPQGATNEKLFF
TRBJ1-4,-,TRBV5-5,-,TGTGCCAGCAGCCTCAACGGGAGAACAACTAATGAAAAACTGTTTTTT,CASSLNGRTTNEKLFF
TRBJ2-4,-,TRBV15,-,TGTGCCACCAGCCCCGGGCCCTCCGGAAACATTCAGTACTTC,CATSPGPSGNIQYF
TRBJ1-3,-,TRBV4-1,few,TGCGCCAGCAGCCAATCACCCGGTGGAGGCACCATATATTTT,CASSQSPGGGTIYF
TRBJ2-5,-,TRBV15,-,TGTGCCACCAGCAGAGGGGCACGGGAGACCCAGTACTTC,CATSRGARETQYF
TRBJ2-2,TRBD1,TRBV27,few,TGTGCCAGCAGTTTAGGGACAGGGGCCGGGGAGCTGTTTTTT,CASSLGTGAGELFF
TRBJ2-4,-,TRBV4-3,-,TGCGCCAGCAGCCAAGGGGGGATAGTAGACATTCAGTACTTC,CASSQGGIVDIQYF
TRBJ1-1,-,TRBV9,-,TGTGCCAGCAGCGGCGGGGGCAGGACTGAAGCTTTCTTT,CASSGGGRTEAFF